A single T cell receptor (beta chain) is shown here with its context. What it recognizes is unknown. The sample comes from a study of response to subunit inactivated influenza vaccine. Whole-study results and caveats: Authors suggested each seasonal flu vaccination may recruit only limited numbers of new T cells.

TCRdb itself ran the RT-PCR reads through MiXCR, one entry per CDR3 protein. Of roughly 290,000 distinct CDR3 sequences listed, just over 20% are singletons. This CDR3 has 15 amino acids. Trimming took off 5 bases at V and 0 bases at J, with 11 bases between the two ends. Germline CDR1 SGHTA, CDR2 FQGNSA. This chain connects TRBV7-2 to TRBJ2-1; D is perhaps TRBD1 (6 bases). The material sequenced was PBMCs from blood, taken about 19 months after vaccination. The receptor was isolated from a man in his fifties or sixties who received an inactivated influenza vaccine. The chain's CDR3 is CASSNDRSSYNEQFF. In DNA, the CDR3 is TGTGCCAGCAGCAACGACAGGAGCTCCTACAATGAGCAGTTCTTC.